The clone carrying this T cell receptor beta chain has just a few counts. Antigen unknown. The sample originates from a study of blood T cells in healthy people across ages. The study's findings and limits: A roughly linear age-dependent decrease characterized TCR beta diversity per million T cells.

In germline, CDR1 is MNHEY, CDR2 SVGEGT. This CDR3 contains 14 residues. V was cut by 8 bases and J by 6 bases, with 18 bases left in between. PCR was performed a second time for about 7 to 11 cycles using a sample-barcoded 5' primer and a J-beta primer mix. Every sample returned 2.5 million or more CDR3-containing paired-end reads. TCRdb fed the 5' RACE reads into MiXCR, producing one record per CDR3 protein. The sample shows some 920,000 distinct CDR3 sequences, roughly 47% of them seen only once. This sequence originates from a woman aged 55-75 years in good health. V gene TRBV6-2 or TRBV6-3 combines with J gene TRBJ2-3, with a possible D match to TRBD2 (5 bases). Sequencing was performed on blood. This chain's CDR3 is CASRRATNGDTQYF. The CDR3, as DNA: TGTGCCAGCCGGCGCGCGACTAACGGGGATACGCAGTATTTT.